This record looks at one TCR beta chain sequence and its context. Antigen: not known. This CDR3 has 15 amino acids. CDR1 is SGHNT, CDR2 YYREEE, per germline (reference sequence). V was pared by 0 bases and J by 6 bases, with 7 bases of the junction left unmatched. The sample comes from a study of T cell responses to AZD1222 COVID-19 vaccine. Study findings and constraints: Nearly half of spike-specific TCRs reportedly target unmutated variant regions. Two AZD1222 administrations were followed by greater Spike-specific TCR breadth and depth.

This table comes from immunoSEQ multiplex PCR, and its TCRdb copy is limited to in-frame clones, with some not included. This sample has about 140,000 clones, with around 90% found just once. This TCR was sampled from an adult who received the AZD1222 COVID-19 vaccine. The sample here was peripheral blood, taken 28 days after the second AZD1222 dose. The chain has TRBV5-4 and TRBJ2-7; 9 positions match TRBD2. As DNA, the CDR3 is TGTGCCAGCAGCTTGGCCCTAGCGGGAACCTCCGAGCAGTACTTC. This translates into CASSLALAGTSEQYF. The entire variable domain, with the rest obtained from reference TRBV5-4 and TRBJ2-7, is as follows: ETGVTQSPTHLIKTRGQQVTLRCSSQSGHNTVSWYQQALGQGPQFIFQYYREEENGRGNFPPRFSGLQFPNYSSELNVNALELDDSALYLCASSLALAGTSEQYFGPGTRLTVT.